These 21 T cell receptor beta chains share one sample of origin, sequenced in a study of vaccination and CD4 T cells after COVID-19. The treatment is: roughly 10-day PBMC culture with coronavirus spike peptide pools or control peptides (ViraFEST assay). The Oncomine TCR Beta short-read assay was applied to DNA of cultured CD4+ T cells. MiXCR was run by TCRdb on the PCR reads, yielding one entry per CDR3 protein. Of about 10,000 distinct CDR3 sequences listed, roughly 63% are singletons. Their antigen targets remain unknown. The sample was CD4+ T cells from blood, cultured in vitro. The receptors originated from a human donor who had recovered from COVID-19.

The chain links TRBV10-3 to TRBJ1-2; 10 nucleotides agree with TRBD1. CDR1 is ENHRY and CDR2 is SYGVKD in the germline V gene. CDR3 length: 15 residues. Trimming at V came to 6 bases and at J to 4 bases, leaving 8 bases not matched to a gene. The CDR3 nucleotides read TGTGCCATCAGCCAGACAGGGGGCGGCATCTATGGCTACACCTTC. Translated: CAISQTGGGIYGYTF.

In its sample, this clonotype was seen a few times. The rearrangement joins TRBV7-9 to TRBJ1-6, with 8 positions matching TRBD1. The V segment lost 3 bases and the J segment 9 bases; nucleotides outside the gene matches: 4. This CDR3 is 14 amino acids long. Germline values: CDR1 SEHNR, CDR2 FQNEAQ (reference sequence). The CDR3, as DNA: TGTGCCAGCAGCTTGGACAGGGTGCTTTCACCCCTCCACTTT. Amino acid sequence: CASSLDRVLSPLHF.

The gene calls are TRBV10-3 and TRBJ2-1; 7 bases agree with TRBD1. The V gene end was trimmed by 6 bases and the J gene end by 5 bases; junction bases not matched to a gene: 7. In germline, CDR1 is ENHRY, CDR2 SYGVKD. The CDR3 is 14 amino acids. The CDR3 nucleotides are TGTGCCATCAGGAGAGACAGGGAAGACAATGAGCAGTTCTTC. Translated, it gives CAIRRDREDNEQFF.

This clonotype was picked up a small number of times. The rearrangement uses TRBV6-2 or TRBV6-3 and TRBJ2-7; TRBD1 agrees at 9 bases. The CDR3 has 14 amino acids. V lost 8 bases and J lost 4; bases outside the gene matches: 9. Looked up from germline, CDR1 is MNHEY and CDR2 is SVGEGT. The CDR3 protein is CASAKTTGGYEQYF. CDR3 coding DNA: TGTGCCAGCGCTAAGACGACAGGGGGGTACGAGCAGTACTTC.

As DNA, the CDR3 is TGCAGTGCTAGAGAGGGAGGGGAGGATGAAAAACTGTTTTTT. It translates to CSAREGGEDEKLFF. The chain combines TRBV20-1 with TRBJ1-4, with a possible D match to TRBD1 (5 bases). Germline CDR1 DFQATT, CDR2 SNEGSKA (reference sequence). This CDR3 comprises 14 residues. V was shortened by 0 bases and J by 6 bases, with 11 bases between the two germline ends.

The rearrangement joins TRBV5-8 to TRBJ1-5; 7 nucleotides match TRBD1. The germline V gene encodes CDR1 SGHTS and CDR2 YDEGEE. The V segment lost 0 bases and the J segment 4 bases; nucleotides outside the gene matches: 1. CDR3 size: 14 residues. The CDR3, as DNA: TGTGCCAGCAGCTTGGACAGGGGAAATCAGCCCCAGCATTTT. Its protein product is CASSLDRGNQPQHF.

This clonotype was picked up a small number of times. The chain is built from TRBV4-3 and TRBJ1-2; D is possibly TRBD1 (5 bases). The V end was cut by 1 base, the J end by 8 bases, with 11 bases between. CDR3 length: 13 residues. Per the germline V gene, CDR1 is LGHNA and CDR2 is YSLEER. CDR3 bases: TGCGCCAGCAGCCAAGTAGGGGTGGGGGGCTACACCTTC. Amino acid sequence: CASSQVGVGGYTF.

This rearrangement joins TRBV15 to TRBJ1-5, with D perhaps matching TRBD1 (6 bases). The V gene lost 1 base and the J gene lost 6 bases, with 10 bases spanning the gap. CDR1 LNHNV and CDR2 YYDKDF come from the germline V gene (reference sequence). This CDR3 is 14 amino acids long. CDR3 sequence reads: CATSRAGGGQPQHF. The CDR3 DNA reads as TGTGCCACCAGCAGAGCGGGGGGCGGTCAGCCCCAGCATTTT.

The chain uses TRBV2 and TRBJ2-3; D is unresolved. Germline-derived CDR1 and CDR2 are SNHLY and FYNNEI. The CDR3 extends over 17 amino acids. Trimming stripped 3 bases from V and 0 bases from J, with 16 bases between. In DNA, the CDR3 is TGTGCCAGCAGTGAGAGGCACCTCTCCTCTAGCACAGATACGCAGTATTTT. Translated, it gives CASSERHLSSSTDTQYF.

This chain connects TRBV6-5 to TRBJ1-1; no clear D. Germline V gene lookup returns CDR1 MNHEY and CDR2 SVGAGI. The CDR3 spans 16 residues. With 0 bases removed from V and 3 bases from J, the gap between germline ends came to 14 bases. The CDR3 protein is CASSYSNSLWDTEAFF. Here the CDR3 DNA reads TGTGCCAGCAGTTACTCGAACTCCCTGTGGGACACTGAAGCTTTCTTT.

The chain links TRBV18 to TRBJ1-6; no clear D gene. V lost 2 bases and J lost 6, with 17 bases in between. CDR1 and CDR2 from the germline V gene are KGHSH and LQKENI. The length of the CDR3 is 17 residues. CDR3 DNA: TGTGCCAGCTCACCAACCTTGATAAGGGAGATTAATTCACCCCTCCACTTT. It is translated as CASSPTLIREINSPLHF.

The chain combines TRBV19 with TRBJ2-1; 12 nucleotides match TRBD2. V lost 0 bases to trimming and J lost 4 bases; unmatched junction nucleotides: 7. Germline values: CDR1 LNHDA, CDR2 SQIVND (reference sequence). The CDR3 loop spans 18 amino acids. The chain's CDR3 is CASSIEGLAGGFYNEQFF. In DNA form, the CDR3 reads TGTGCCAGTAGTATAGAGGGGCTAGCGGGAGGGTTTTACAATGAGCAGTTCTTC.

V and J are TRBV14 and TRBJ1-2; the D is unclear. CDR1 is SGHDN and CDR2 is FVKESK in the germline V gene. V lost 2 bases and J 5 bases, leaving 18 bases between the germline ends. The CDR3 has 16 residues. Here the CDR3 reads CASSQLVGGLRYGYTF. CDR3 DNA: TGTGCCAGCAGCCAACTAGTCGGAGGGCTAAGATATGGCTACACCTTC.

The V and J genes are TRBV19 and TRBJ1-2; TRBD1 matches at 11 bases. V dropped 6 bases and J dropped 8; count of bases not matched to a gene: 14. Germline V lookup: CDR1 LNHDA, CDR2 SQIVND (reference sequence). The CDR3 contains 16 residues. This CDR3 is CASSPTLFGQGAGYTF. The DNA for the CDR3 is TGTGCCAGTAGCCCTACACTCTTCGGACAGGGGGCGGGCTACACCTTC.

The chain employs TRBV11-1 and TRBJ2-5; 9 positions agree with TRBD2. This CDR3 comprises 17 residues. J was trimmed by 0 bases and V by 1 base; bases with no gene match: 6. Germline CDR1 is SGHAT and CDR2 is FQDESV (reference sequence). The CDR3 protein is CASSLVQTSGNQETQYF. As DNA, the CDR3 is TGTGCCAGCAGCTTAGTTCAGACTAGCGGAAACCAAGAGACCCAGTACTTC.

This clonotype was observed a handful of times. The chain has TRBV27 and TRBJ1-2, with unresolved D. Trimming took off 2 bases at V and 5 bases at J, with 18 bases between the two ends. CDR1 is MNHEY and CDR2 is SMNVEV in the germline V gene (reference sequence). CDR3 length: 16 amino acids. CDR3 nucleotide sequence: TGTGCCAGCAGTTTAAGCGGGAGGGCGATCGGATATGGCTACACCTTC. It yields the protein CASSLSGRAIGYGYTF.

CDR3: CASSPVKRTLYQETQYF. For the CDR3, the DNA is TGTGCCAGCAGCCCCGTAAAGCGGACCCTGTACCAAGAGACCCAGTACTTC. The V and J genes are TRBV6-2 or TRBV6-3 and TRBJ2-5; D possibly corresponds to TRBD2 (5 bases). The ends were cut back, 6 bases at V and 0 bases at J, with 20 bases in the middle. Germline V gene lookup returns CDR1 MNHEY and CDR2 SVGEGT. The CDR3 loop spans 17 amino acids.

This rearrangement joins TRBV7-8 to TRBJ1-5; a weak D match, TRBD1 (5 bases). The CDR3 runs 16 residues. V was shortened by 2 bases and J by 4 bases, with 15 bases between the two germline ends. From germline, CDR1 is SGHVS and CDR2 FQNEAQ. The CDR3 spells CASSLKEVGANQPQHF. In DNA form, the CDR3 reads TGTGCCAGCAGCTTAAAGGAAGTTGGGGCAAATCAGCCCCAGCATTTT.

The V and J genes are TRBV20-1 and TRBJ2-7; 9 bases agree with TRBD2. J was trimmed by 2 bases and V by 5 bases; bases with no gene match: 4. The V gene's germline CDR1 is DFQATT and CDR2 SNEGSKA (reference sequence). The CDR3 has 13 amino acids. CDR3 protein: CSARRLAAYEQYF. The CDR3 nucleotides read TGCAGTGCTCGGCGACTAGCGGCCTACGAGCAGTACTTC.

The chain joins TRBV7-9 to TRBJ1-1; TRBD1 matches 7 bases. This CDR3 is built from 15 residues. V gave up 6 bases and J gave up 1 base; unmatched junction bases: 8. Germline V gene data show CDR1 as SEHNR and CDR2 as FQNEAQ (reference sequence). The CDR3 DNA reads as TGTGCCAGCAGACCTAGGGAGGGGGCGAACACTGAAGCTTTCTTT. This sequence encodes CASRPREGANTEAFF.

This clonotype has more than one count but fewer than ten. V is TRBV2 and J is TRBJ2-7; 7 bases are shared with TRBD1. Germline CDR1 and CDR2: SNHLY and FYNNEI. The V segment lost 4 bases and the J segment 2 bases; nucleotides outside the gene matches: 2. The CDR3 spans 13 residues. CDR3 in amino acids: CASSGDSPYEQYF. The CDR3 DNA reads as TGTGCCAGCAGTGGGGACAGCCCCTACGAGCAGTACTTC.